The clone carrying this T cell receptor (beta chain) showed up many times. TCRdb itself ran the 5' RACE reads through MiXCR, one entry per CDR3 protein. The table shows more than 650,000 distinct CDR3 sequences, with 5.5% to 6.5% occurring only once. This sample stems from a study of identical twins. With V trimmed by 4 bases and J by 7 bases, 18 bases remained unmatched. The CDR3 has 18 amino acids. The TCR was taken from a man in his late teens or twenties in good health. The gene calls are TRBV12-3 or TRBV12-4 and TRBJ2-3, with TRBD2 matching 9 bases. Material for sequencing was naive T cells sorted from blood. Written as DNA, the CDR3 is TGTGCCAGCAGTTCCCCCCGGGGGGTAGCGGGAGTATGGCATACGCAGTATTTT. Its translation is CASSSPRGVAGVWHTQYF.